This entry lists 5 T cell receptor beta chains sequenced from one sample in a study of blood T cell repertoires in COVID-19. The data were produced by immunoSEQ multiplex PCR, yet TCRdb's version contains in-frame clones alone and is incomplete. Of over 140,000 clones listed, roughly 76% are singletons. What was sequenced was peripheral blood. The receptors shown here come from a woman in her forties or fifties with active or convalescent COVID-19.

This chain links TRBV5-1 with TRBJ2-1, with 7 bases identical to TRBD2. CDR1 and CDR2 from the germline V gene are SGHRS and YFSETQ. The trim removed 0 bases at V and 3 bases at J, leaving 0 bases unmatched. The CDR3 runs 14 residues. CDR3 residues: CASSLGGSYNEQFF. DNA for the CDR3: TGCGCCAGCAGCTTGGGCGGGAGCTACAATGAGCAGTTCTTC. The full variable domain, its missing parts supplied by reference TRBV5-1 and TRBJ2-1, is KAGVTQTPRYLIKTRGQQVTLSCSPISGHRSVSWYQQTPGQGLQFLFEYFSETQRNKGNFPGRFSGRQFSNSRSEMNVSTLELGDSALYLCASSLGGSYNEQFFGPGTRLTVL.

The table lists this clone with a count of one. V usage is TRBV4-3 and J usage is TRBJ2-3; D possibly corresponds to TRBD2 (5 bases). The CDR3 sequence is 13 residues long. V was trimmed by 4 bases and J by 5 bases, leaving 10 bases between them. Germline lookup yields CDR1 LGHNA and CDR2 YSLEER. Here the CDR3 DNA reads TGCGCCAGCAGCCGCGGACTCGGAGATACGCAGTATTTT. Its protein product is CASSRGLGDTQYF.

V usage is TRBV7-2 and J usage is TRBJ1-1, with unresolved D. Germline V gene data show CDR1 as SGHTA and CDR2 as FQGNSA. The CDR3 loop spans 14 amino acids. The V gene lost 5 bases and the J gene lost 2 bases, with 12 bases spanning the gap. The CDR3 region is CASSRRQQNTEAFF. In DNA, the CDR3 is TGTGCCAGCAGCCGCCGACAACAAAACACTGAAGCTTTCTTT.

The DNA of the CDR3 is TGTGCCAGCTCCCTCAGGGTGGCCAATGAGCAGTTCTTC. Residues: CASSLRVANEQFF. The chain employs TRBV21-1 and TRBJ2-1; TRBD1, the D gene given by the table, was not confirmed from the DNA. TRBV21-1 counts as a pseudogene. The CDR3 loop spans 13 amino acids.

This clone was counted once. The chain couples TRBV28 to TRBJ2-7; TRBD2 matches at 7 bases. Per germline, CDR1 MDHEN and CDR2 SYDVKM. The CDR3 contains 14 residues. Trimming cost V 7 bases and J 6 bases; bases outside gene matches: 12. This CDR3 reads CASTTGGSPSEQYF. CDR3 DNA: TGTGCCAGCACAACGGGCGGGAGCCCCTCCGAGCAGTACTTC.